This T cell receptor (beta chain) was retrieved from a study of control samples from healthy donors and cancer patients (dated by TCRdb to the early 2020s). The library relied on the immunoSEQ multiplex PCR assay. The table comes from immuneACCESS by way of TCRdb, which keeps in-frame sequences with V and J called. Part of the clones is missing from these tables; in studies checked, under half for an unresolved V gene and the rest for unknown reasons. The sample table shows 100,000 to 150,000 clones, and over 75% are seen once. The ten largest clones capture 2% to 2.5% of the sample. V loses 4 bases of germline sequence and J loses 4 bases, and the interval between the two ends is 10 bases. Reading the germline V gene gives CDR1 SNHLY and CDR2 FYNNEI. The CDR3, cysteine through phenylalanine, is 13 amino acids long. Left in the record is the CDR3 DNA by itself, 39 bases read in frame from the first base.

As to this clone: Its antigen is not yet known. Per-nucleotide qualities are absent, and no much larger clonotype sits a single base away.

The TCR originated in a man in his late teens or twenties in good health. The chain joins TRBV2 to TRBJ1-2, with the identity of the D gene unclear. Sequencing was performed on blood. The CDR3 in this case is CASSGAQPYGYTF. The DNA sequence reads TGTGCCAGCAGTGGTGCACAGCCCTATGGCTACACCTTC.